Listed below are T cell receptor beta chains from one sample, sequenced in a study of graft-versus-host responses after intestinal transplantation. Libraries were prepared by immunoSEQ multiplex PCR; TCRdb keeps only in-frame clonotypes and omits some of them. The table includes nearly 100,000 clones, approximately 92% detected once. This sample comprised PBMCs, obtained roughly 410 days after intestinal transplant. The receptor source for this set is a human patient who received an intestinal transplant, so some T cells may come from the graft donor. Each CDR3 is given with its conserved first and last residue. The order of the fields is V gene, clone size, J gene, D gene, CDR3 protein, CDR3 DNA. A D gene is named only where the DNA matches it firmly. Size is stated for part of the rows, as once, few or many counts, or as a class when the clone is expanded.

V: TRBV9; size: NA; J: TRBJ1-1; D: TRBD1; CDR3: CASSPRDRVEAFF; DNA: TGTGCCAGCAGCCCCCGGGACAGGGTTGAAGCTTTCTTT
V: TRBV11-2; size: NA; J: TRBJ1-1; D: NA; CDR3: CASSLGTGSTEAFF; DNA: TGTGCCAGCAGCTTAGGTACAGGGAGCACTGAAGCTTTCTTT
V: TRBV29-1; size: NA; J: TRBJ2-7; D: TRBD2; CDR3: CSVRTSGANEQYF; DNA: TGCAGCGTACGGACTAGCGGGGCCAACGAGCAGTACTTC
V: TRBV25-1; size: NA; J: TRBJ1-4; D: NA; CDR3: CASSELGSDDEKLFF; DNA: TGTGCCAGCAGTGAGTTGGGGTCTGATGATGAAAAACTGTTTTTT
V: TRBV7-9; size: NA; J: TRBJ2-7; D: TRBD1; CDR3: CASSPGGQGRYEQYF; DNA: TGTGCCAGCAGCCCTGGGGGACAGGGGAGGTACGAGCAGTACTTC
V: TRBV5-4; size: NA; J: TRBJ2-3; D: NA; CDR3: CASSPRTDTQYF; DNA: TGTGCCAGCAGCCCTCGGACAGATACGCAGTATTTT
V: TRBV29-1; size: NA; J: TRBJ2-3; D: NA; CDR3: CSAQGLGQDTQYF; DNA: TGCAGCGCCCAGGGGCTCGGACAAGATACGCAGTATTTT
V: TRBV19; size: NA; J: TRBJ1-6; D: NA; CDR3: CASKGLDNSPLHF; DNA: TGTGCCAGCAAGGGGTTGGATAATTCACCCCTCCACTTT
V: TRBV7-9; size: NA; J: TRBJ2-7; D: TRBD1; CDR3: CASSPGQGFSYEQYF; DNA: TGTGCCAGCAGCCCGGGACAGGGATTCTCCTACGAGCAGTACTTC
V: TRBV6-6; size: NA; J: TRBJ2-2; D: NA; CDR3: CASSLGGNTGELFF; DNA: TGTGCCAGCAGTCTAGGGGGGAACACCGGGGAGCTGTTTTTT
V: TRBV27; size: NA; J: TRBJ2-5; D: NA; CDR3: CASSRALGETQYF; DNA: TGTGCCAGCAGCCGGGCTCTGGGGGAGACCCAGTACTTC
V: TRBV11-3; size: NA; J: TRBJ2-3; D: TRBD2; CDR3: CASSSSGGPTDTQYF; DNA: TGTGCCAGCAGCTCCAGCGGGGGGCCCACAGATACGCAGTATTTT
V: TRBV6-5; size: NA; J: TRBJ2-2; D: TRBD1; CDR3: CASTRQGRRELFF; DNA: TGTGCCAGCACCCGACAGGGGAGGAGGGAGCTGTTTTTT
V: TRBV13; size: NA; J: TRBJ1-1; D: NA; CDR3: CASSVTGMNTEAFF; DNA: TGTGCCAGCAGCGTGACAGGTATGAACACTGAAGCTTTCTTT
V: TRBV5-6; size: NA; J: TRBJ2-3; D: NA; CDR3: CASSDNPRQAPDTQYF; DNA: TGTGCCAGCAGCGATAACCCCCGACAGGCGCCAGATACGCAGTATTTT
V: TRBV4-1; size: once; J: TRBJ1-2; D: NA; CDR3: CASSQEEGGGSFGYTF; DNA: TGCGCCAGCAGCCAAGAAGAGGGGGGGGGTTCCTTCGGCTACACCTTC
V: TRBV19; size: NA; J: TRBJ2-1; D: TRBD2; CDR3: CASSIQGGSEQFF; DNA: TGTGCCAGTAGTATCCAGGGCGGGAGTGAGCAGTTCTTC
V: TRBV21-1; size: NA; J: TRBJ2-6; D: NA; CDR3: CASSGTPLSGANVLTF; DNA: TGTGCCAGCAGCGGGACACCCCTCTCTGGGGCCAACGTCCTGACTTTC
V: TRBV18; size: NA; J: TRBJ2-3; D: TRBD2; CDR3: CASSPGIAGGADTQYF; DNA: TGTGCCAGCTCACCAGGGATAGCGGGGGGAGCGGATACGCAGTATTTT
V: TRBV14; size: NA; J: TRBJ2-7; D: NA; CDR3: CASSQVGYEQYF; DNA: TGTGCCAGCAGCCAAGTCGGGTACGAGCAGTACTTC
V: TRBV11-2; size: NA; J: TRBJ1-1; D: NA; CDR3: CASSWGGGLSGNTEAFF; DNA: TGTGCCAGCAGCTGGGGTGGCGGGCTCAGCGGGAACACTGAAGCTTTCTTT
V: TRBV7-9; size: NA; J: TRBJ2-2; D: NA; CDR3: CASSLRQAPDGELFF; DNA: TGTGCCAGCAGCTTACGACAGGCCCCAGACGGGGAGCTGTTTTTT
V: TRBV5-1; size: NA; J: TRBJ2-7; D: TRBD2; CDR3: CASSGLAGSDEQYF; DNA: TGCGCCAGCAGCGGACTAGCGGGGAGCGACGAGCAGTACTTC
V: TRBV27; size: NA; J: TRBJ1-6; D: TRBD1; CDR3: CASSLTTGYFGSPLHF; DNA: TGTGCCAGCAGCCTTACGACAGGGTATTTTGGGTCACCCCTCCACTTT
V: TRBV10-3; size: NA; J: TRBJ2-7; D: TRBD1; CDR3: CAISGAHEGTAAYEQYF; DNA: TGTGCCATCAGTGGAGCACACGAAGGGACAGCCGCCTACGAGCAGTACTTC
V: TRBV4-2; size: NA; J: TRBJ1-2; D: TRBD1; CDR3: CASSRTSGQDNYGYTF; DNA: TGTGCCAGCAGCCGTACTAGCGGACAGGACAACTATGGCTACACCTTC
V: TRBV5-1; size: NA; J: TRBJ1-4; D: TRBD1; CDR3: CASSLDRGNEKLFF; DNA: TGCGCCAGCAGCTTGGACAGGGGAAATGAAAAACTGTTTTTT
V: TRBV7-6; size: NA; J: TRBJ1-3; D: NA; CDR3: CASSPGQSSGNTIYF; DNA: TGTGCCAGCAGCCCCGGACAGTCCTCTGGAAACACCATATATTTT